This T cell receptor (beta chain) is from a study of spatial heterogeneity in lung cancer. Trimming removed 4 bases at V and 5 bases at J, with 15 bases between. The V gene's germline CDR1 is SEHNR and CDR2 FQNEAQ (reference sequence). The CDR3 spans 16 residues. This clonotype was counted at least ten times. The time point denotes: sample taken at primary tumor resection. The authors sequenced whole RNA from tumor, nontumor lung or frozen PBMC without sorting. TCRdb reprocessed the 5' RACE reads via MiXCR and lists one record per CDR3 protein. The sample lists over 6,000 distinct CDR3 sequences, around 5.9% occurring once.

This TCR was recovered from a male donor with early-stage non-small cell lung cancer. This chain links TRBV7-9 with TRBJ2-6; tentative D call: TRBD1 (5 bases). The material was PBMCs, obtained at surgery. The CDR3 DNA follows: TGTGCCAGCAGCTACAGTGTGGGGCGCTGGGCCAACGTCCTGACTTTC. Residues: CASSYSVGRWANVLTF.